The rows below give T cell receptor beta chains drawn from one sample of a study of T-cell memory formation after mild COVID-19. TCRdb itself ran the 5' RACE reads through MiXCR, one entry per CDR3 protein. The sample lists about 400,000 distinct CDR3 sequences; approximately 19% were seen once. Sequencing was done on a sample of PBMCs or a T cell subset sorted from them (not recorded which). The source of these receptors is a man aged 18-30 years who had mild COVID-19 (a few samples of this study predate the infection). Cell type and time point are not known. Both conserved end residues are part of each CDR3. D genes are given only for firm matches. A clone size is listed for some rows: how often the clone was seen (once, few, many), or a class if it is expanded.

d_call,cdr3_length,j_call,v_call,clone_size,cdr3_aa,cdr3_nt
-,15,TRBJ2-5,TRBV7-9,-,CASSFLRLSDETQYF,TGTGCCAGCAGCTTCCTACGACTCTCGGACGAGACCCAGTACTTC
-,15,TRBJ2-1,TRBV7-9,-,CASSTTEGPYNEQFF,TGTGCCAGCAGCACGACCGAGGGCCCCTACAATGAGCAGTTCTTC
TRBD2,16,TRBJ2-5,TRBV5-1,-,CASRLAGGPVEETQYF,TGCGCCAGCAGGCTAGCGGGGGGGCCGGTGGAGGAGACCCAGTACTTC
TRBD2,17,TRBJ2-5,TRBV28,few,CASSLGLAGDINGPQYF,TGTGCCAGCAGTTTAGGTCTAGCGGGGGATATTAATGGTCCCCAGTACTTC
TRBD2,17,TRBJ2-1,TRBV6-6,-,CASSLPPGTSGYNEQFF,TGTGCCAGCAGCCTTCCCCCCGGGACTAGCGGCTACAATGAGCAGTTCTTC
TRBD1,18,TRBJ2-6,TRBV24-1,-,CATSEDRGLHSGANVLTF,TGTGCCACCAGTGAGGACAGGGGGCTACACTCTGGGGCCAACGTCCTGACTTTC
-,16,TRBJ2-5,TRBV7-2,-,CASSLGESSSGETQYF,TGTGCCAGCAGCTTAGGAGAATCTAGCTCCGGGGAGACCCAGTACTTC
-,15,TRBJ1-1,TRBV5-5,few,CASSYGPTGGTEAFF,TGTGCCAGCAGTTATGGCCCGACTGGGGGCACTGAAGCTTTCTTT
-,15,TRBJ2-1,TRBV5-1,few,CASSFGSSLSDEQFF,TGCGCCAGCAGCTTCGGTTCGTCCCTGTCGGATGAGCAGTTCTTC
-,18,TRBJ1-2,TRBV5-1,few,CASSLSFRGRGSLYGYTF,TGCGCCAGCAGCTTGAGTTTTAGGGGACGGGGGTCCCTCTATGGCTACACCTTC
-,15,TRBJ2-3,TRBV5-5,many,CASSLRGRGTDTQYF,TGTGCCAGCAGCTTGCGGGGGCGGGGCACAGATACGCAGTATTTT
TRBD2,18,TRBJ2-2,TRBV2,few,CASSSLAGGPANTGELFF,TGTGCCAGCAGTTCCCTAGCGGGGGGGCCGGCAAACACCGGGGAGCTGTTTTTT
-,15,TRBJ2-1,TRBV28,many,CASHSLARVRGEQFF,TGTGCCAGCCATTCCCTAGCGAGGGTGAGGGGTGAGCAGTTCTTC
-,12,TRBJ1-1,TRBV29-1,many,CSVLDGYTEAFF,TGCAGCGTTTTAGACGGTTACACTGAAGCTTTCTTT
TRBD2,15,TRBJ2-1,TRBV20-1,-,CSARDLLAGGTEQFF,TGCAGTGCTAGAGATCTCCTAGCGGGGGGTACTGAGCAGTTCTTC
TRBD1,14,TRBJ2-2,TRBV4-1,-,CASSHYRGSGELFF,TGCGCCAGCAGCCATTACAGGGGATCCGGGGAGCTGTTTTTT
TRBD1,18,TRBJ2-6,TRBV10-1,few,CASSHDRAQRAGANVLTF,TGCGCCAGCAGCCACGACAGGGCACAAAGGGCTGGGGCCAACGTCCTGACTTTC
TRBD1,14,TRBJ2-5,TRBV3-1,many,CASSPRDREETQYF,TGTGCCAGCAGCCCTCGGGACAGGGAAGAGACCCAGTACTTC
-,15,TRBJ1-1,TRBV5-1,few,CASLPPPGLGTEAFF,TGCGCCAGTTTACCACCACCCGGGTTAGGCACTGAAGCTTTCTTT
-,14,TRBJ1-2,TRBV11-2,-,CASSDGHSGLGYTF,TGTGCCAGCAGTGATGGACATTCCGGGCTAGGCTACACCTTC
-,17,TRBJ2-5,TRBV4-3,few,CASSQGVYSGTQETQYF,TGCGCCAGCAGCCAAGGGGTATATTCGGGGACTCAAGAGACCCAGTACTTC
-,15,TRBJ1-2,TRBV27,few,CASKGYEEGGYGYTF,TGTGCCAGCAAAGGCTATGAGGAGGGAGGCTATGGCTACACCTTC
-,16,TRBJ1-3,TRBV5-6,many,CASSVTGPTSGNTIYF,TGTGCCAGCAGCGTTACGGGACCGACCTCTGGAAACACCATATATTTT
TRBD2,16,TRBJ2-3,TRBV5-1,few,CASSLEVAGGTDTQYF,TGCGCCAGCAGCTTGGAAGTAGCGGGGGGTACAGATACGCAGTATTTT
-,15,TRBJ1-1,TRBV4-1,-,CASSQVGRENTEAFF,TGCGCCAGCAGCCAAGTTGGCAGGGAGAACACTGAAGCTTTCTTT
-,17,TRBJ2-1,TRBV5-4,few,CASTPFTGRGVVNEQFF,TGTGCCAGCACCCCGTTTACGGGGCGAGGGGTCGTCAATGAGCAGTTCTTC
-,12,TRBJ2-3,TRBV5-1,-,CASSLFRGTQYF,TGCGCCAGCAGCTTGTTCCGCGGTACGCAGTATTTT
-,13,TRBJ1-1,TRBV5-1,few,CASSLQSDTEAFF,TGCGCCAGCAGCTTGCAGTCGGACACTGAAGCTTTCTTT
-,12,TRBJ2-7,TRBV7-9,few,CASKALSGEQYF,TGTGCCAGCAAGGCCCTCTCTGGGGAGCAGTACTTC
-,17,TRBJ1-2,TRBV15,few,CATSREARSEGVYGYTF,TGTGCCACCAGCAGAGAGGCCAGGTCGGAGGGGGTTTATGGCTACACCTTC
-,13,TRBJ1-2,TRBV7-9,few,CASSLLDGDGYTF,TGTGCCAGCAGCTTATTGGATGGGGATGGCTACACCTTC
-,13,TRBJ2-2,TRBV6-5,-,CASTTWGPGELFF,TGTGCCAGCACCACATGGGGGCCCGGGGAGCTGTTTTTT
TRBD2,15,TRBJ2-1,TRBV7-6,few,CASSYLAGAYNEQFF,TGTGCCAGCAGCTACCTAGCGGGGGCCTACAATGAGCAGTTCTTC
-,14,TRBJ2-5,TRBV7-9,many,CASSLRGSQETQYF,TGTGCCAGCAGTTTGAGGGGTAGCCAAGAGACCCAGTACTTC
-,17,TRBJ1-5,TRBV4-1,few,CASSQGNRRASNQPQHF,TGCGCCAGCAGCCAAGGCAACAGGAGAGCTAGCAATCAGCCCCAGCATTTT
TRBD1,17,TRBJ2-3,TRBV28,few,CASSSSSGTGRTDTQYF,TGTGCCAGCAGTTCTTCCTCCGGGACAGGGCGCACAGATACGCAGTATTTT
-,15,TRBJ2-7,TRBV5-6,many,CASIPRGQFYYEQYF,TGTGCCAGCATCCCTCGTGGACAGTTCTACTACGAGCAGTACTTC
-,13,TRBJ1-5,TRBV6-2/TRBV6-3,-,CASSYSIYQPQHF,TGTGCCAGCAGTTACTCGATTTATCAGCCCCAGCATTTT
-,16,TRBJ2-1,TRBV28,many,CASRPFSGSEGNEQFF,TGTGCCAGCCGACCATTTAGCGGCTCCGAGGGGAATGAGCAGTTCTTC
-,13,TRBJ1-2,TRBV19,-,CASSVGQLDGYTF,TGTGCCAGTAGTGTTGGACAGTTGGATGGCTACACCTTC
-,15,TRBJ2-5,TRBV6-5,few,CASSYEPALAETQYF,TGTGCCAGCAGTTACGAACCCGCTCTAGCGGAGACCCAGTACTTC